These T cell receptor beta chains were read from a single sample in a study of T cell responses to AZD1222 COVID-19 vaccine. Repertoires were generated with immunoSEQ multiplex PCR, while TCRdb's copy carries only in-frame clones and drops some. The sample carries some 150,000 clones, 75% to 85% recorded once. The sample consisted of peripheral blood, taken on day 0 of MenACWY control vaccination. The receptor set was obtained from an adult in good health. CDR3s leave out the opening cysteine and the closing phenylalanine or tryptophan.

V gene	J gene	CDR3 protein
TRBV7-3	TRBJ2-3	ASSWTGTSTDTQY
TRBV6-6	TRBJ1-6	ASSYNSGGNSPLH
TRBV29-1	TRBJ1-3	SVKGGGSGNTIY
TRBV5-1	TRBJ1-1	ASKRLGDSNTEAF
TRBV12-5	TRBJ1-1	ASGLNGGKTEAF
TRBV6-1	TRBJ1-1	ASSERGAEAF
TRBV29-1	TRBJ1-2	SVVGGPSGTNGYT
TRBV4-1	TRBJ1-1	ASSQEGLPQGERVEAF
TRBV28	TRBJ1-6	ASSLGWDSPLH
TRBV5-1	TRBJ1-2	ASSLGRTGINYGYT
TRBV6-5	TRBJ1-6	ASLAAAYNSPLH
TRBV2	TRBJ1-4	ASRPGQGNEKLF
TRBV2	TRBJ2-7	ASSAPGGPYEQY
TRBV5-1	TRBJ2-2	ASSAGTGDTGELF
TRBV9	TRBJ2-1	ASSVAGYEQF
TRBV11-3	TRBJ1-3	ASSPDGRGNTIY
TRBV14	TRBJ2-1	ASSQDPAGGPLNEQF
TRBV9	TRBJ2-4	ASSPGGIPAKNIQY
TRBV28	TRBJ1-2	ASNSSPRYGYT
TRBV19	TRBJ2-5	ASSIFKSGGYQETQY
TRBV30	TRBJ1-6	AWSVSPGSPLH
TRBV6-5	TRBJ1-2	AITLPNYGYT
TRBV6-2/TRBV6-3	TRBJ1-1	ASSYGAGSRNTEAF
TRBV28	TRBJ1-5	ASSPDSNQPQH
TRBV11-2	TRBJ1-2	ASSVGAYYGYT
TRBV6-5	TRBJ1-5	ASRDSLGQPQH
TRBV21-1	TRBJ2-7	ASSKWGRASYEQY
TRBV9	TRBJ1-1	ASSGGHLNTEAF
TRBV15	TRBJ1-5	ATSRDRHSNQPQH
TRBV6-5	TRBJ1-2	ASSPGPSGTYGYT
TRBV6-5	TRBJ1-2	ASRGPTNYGYT
TRBV7-9	TRBJ1-1	ASSSPTSQASPGTEAF
TRBV5-1	TRBJ1-4	ASSEGAATNEKLF
TRBV2	TRBJ2-3	ASKDRDLNTQY
TRBV24-1	TRBJ2-2	ATSDSGAGELF
TRBV5-4	TRBJ2-7	ASSLPHASSYEQY
TRBV11-2	TRBJ2-5	ASSYRGETQY
TRBV5-6	TRBJ2-5	ASSSRKETQY
TRBV7-3	TRBJ2-1	ASSSGLAGGSEQF